This is a list of T cell receptor beta chains from one sample in a study of blood T cell repertoires in COVID-19. Data came from immunoSEQ multiplex PCR; TCRdb stores just in-frame clones and leaves some out. The data show some 81,000 clones, 90% to 95% seen once. Material for sequencing was peripheral blood. These receptors were taken from a human donor with active COVID-19. The donor label of this sample is uncertain. CDR3s include the opening cysteine and the closing phenylalanine or tryptophan. D genes are given only for firm matches. Not every row has a clone size; where given, it reads once, few, many or a size class.

d_call: .; v_call: TRBV3-1/TRBV3-2; j_call: TRBJ1-1; clone_size: .; cdr3_aa: CASSPSGMNTEAFF; cdr3_nt: TGTGCCAGCAGCCCCTCGGGGATGAACACTGAAGCTTTCTTT
d_call: .; v_call: TRBV28; j_call: TRBJ2-5; clone_size: .; cdr3_aa: CASSFLRSGRETQYF; cdr3_nt: TGTGCCAGCAGTTTTCTTCGGTCAGGGAGGGAGACCCAGTACTTC
d_call: TRBD2; v_call: TRBV4-1; j_call: TRBJ2-1; clone_size: .; cdr3_aa: CASSQEPVPGGAREQFF; cdr3_nt: TGCGCCAGCAGCCAAGAACCTGTTCCCGGGGGGGCTCGTGAGCAGTTCTTC
d_call: TRBD1; v_call: TRBV3-1/TRBV3-2; j_call: TRBJ2-7; clone_size: .; cdr3_aa: CASSQTGSYEQYF; cdr3_nt: TGTGCCAGCAGCCAGACAGGGTCCTACGAGCAGTACTTC
d_call: TRBD1; v_call: TRBV14; j_call: TRBJ1-2; clone_size: .; cdr3_aa: CASSPGQSYGYTF; cdr3_nt: TGTGCCAGCAGCCCGGGACAGAGTTATGGCTACACCTTC
d_call: .; v_call: TRBV9; j_call: TRBJ2-5; clone_size: .; cdr3_aa: CASSILGETQYF; cdr3_nt: TGTGCCAGCAGCATCCTCGGGGAGACCCAGTACTTC
d_call: .; v_call: TRBV11-3; j_call: TRBJ1-1; clone_size: .; cdr3_aa: CASSLVRNTEAFF; cdr3_nt: TGTGCCAGCAGCTTAGTCAGAAACACTGAAGCTTTCTTT
d_call: .; v_call: TRBV7-2; j_call: TRBJ2-3; clone_size: .; cdr3_aa: CASSLGGADTQYF; cdr3_nt: TGTGCCAGCAGCTTAGGGGGCGCAGATACGCAGTATTTT
d_call: .; v_call: TRBV19; j_call: TRBJ2-7; clone_size: few; cdr3_aa: CASSIPQVPYEQYF; cdr3_nt: TGTGCCAGTAGTATCCCGCAGGTACCCTACGAGCAGTACTTC
d_call: TRBD2; v_call: TRBV24-1; j_call: TRBJ2-2; clone_size: .; cdr3_aa: CATSDPGLAGTGELFF; cdr3_nt: TGTGCCACCAGTGACCCGGGACTAGCGGGGACCGGGGAGCTGTTTTTT
d_call: TRBD2; v_call: TRBV20-1; j_call: TRBJ2-3; clone_size: .; cdr3_aa: CSASQSGTSGSRDTQYF; cdr3_nt: TGCAGTGCTAGTCAATCCGGGACTAGCGGGAGTAGAGATACGCAGTATTTT
d_call: TRBD1; v_call: TRBV24-1; j_call: TRBJ1-2; clone_size: .; cdr3_aa: CATSDLDRGRVWPYGYTF; cdr3_nt: TGTGCCACCAGTGATTTGGACAGGGGAAGGGTCTGGCCCTATGGCTACACCTTC
d_call: .; v_call: TRBV3-1/TRBV3-2; j_call: TRBJ1-2; clone_size: .; cdr3_aa: CASSQLDSPYGYTF; cdr3_nt: TGTGCCAGCAGCCAGCTTGACAGCCCCTATGGCTACACCTTC
d_call: .; v_call: TRBV12-3/TRBV12-4; j_call: TRBJ1-1; clone_size: .; cdr3_aa: CASSPPGNTEAFF; cdr3_nt: TGTGCCAGCAGTCCCCCCGGGAACACTGAAGCTTTCTTT
d_call: .; v_call: TRBV4-3; j_call: TRBJ2-7; clone_size: .; cdr3_aa: CASSQDRAYEQYF; cdr3_nt: TGCGCCAGCAGCCAAGACAGGGCCTACGAGCAGTACTTC
d_call: .; v_call: TRBV9; j_call: TRBJ2-3; clone_size: .; cdr3_aa: CASSSSPDTSDTQYF; cdr3_nt: TGTGCCAGCAGCTCCTCCCCCGACACCTCCGATACGCAGTATTTT
d_call: TRBD2; v_call: TRBV6-5; j_call: TRBJ2-3; clone_size: .; cdr3_aa: CAGLAGGGGQYF; cdr3_nt: TGTGCCGGACTAGCGGGAGGGGGGGGGCAGTATTTT
d_call: .; v_call: TRBV14; j_call: TRBJ2-4; clone_size: .; cdr3_aa: CASSQFSGPNIQYF; cdr3_nt: TGTGCCAGCAGCCAATTTTCAGGGCCAAACATTCAGTACTTC
d_call: .; v_call: TRBV11-2; j_call: TRBJ1-1; clone_size: once; cdr3_aa: CASLGTGSEAFF; cdr3_nt: TGTGCCAGCCTCGGGACTGGATCTGAAGCTTTCTTT
d_call: .; v_call: TRBV28; j_call: TRBJ1-2; clone_size: .; cdr3_aa: CASSSPGTYGYTF; cdr3_nt: TGTGCCAGCAGCTCGCCAGGGACTTATGGCTACACCTTC
d_call: TRBD1; v_call: TRBV7-2; j_call: TRBJ1-2; clone_size: once; cdr3_aa: CASSGGTGQHYGYTF; cdr3_nt: TGTGCCAGCAGCGGAGGGACAGGGCAACACTATGGCTACACCTTC
d_call: TRBD2; v_call: TRBV6-2/TRBV6-3; j_call: TRBJ2-3; clone_size: .; cdr3_aa: CASSSRLAGSSDTQYF; cdr3_nt: TGTGCCAGCAGTTCCCGACTAGCGGGGTCTTCAGATACGCAGTATTTT